What follows are 26 T cell receptor beta chains derived from one specimen sequenced in a study of blood T cell repertoires in COVID-19. Measured with immunoSEQ multiplex PCR; TCRdb has only the in-frame clones, and not every one. The sample holds some 150,000 clones, around 85% seen once. Sequenced material: peripheral blood. The receptor set was obtained from a woman aged 55-70 years with COVID-19, enrolled during active disease.

The chain couples TRBV19 to TRBJ1-2; D uncertain. The CDR3 runs to 13 residues. CDR1 LNHDA and CDR2 SQIVND come from the germline V gene (reference sequence). V shed 2 bases and J shed 0 bases, with 4 bases lying between them. The CDR3: CASSIQTNYGYTF. The DNA of the CDR3 is TGTGCCAGTAGTATACAGACTAACTATGGCTACACCTTC.

V is TRBV6-2 or TRBV6-3 and J is TRBJ2-5; 7 bases are shared with TRBD1. The CDR3 sequence is 14 residues long. The V gene's germline CDR1 is MNHEY and CDR2 SVGEGT. The V and J ends lost 5 bases and 4 bases, in that order; junction bases with no gene match: 7. The CDR3 loop reads CASSRTGRGETQYF. The CDR3 DNA sequence: TGTGCCAGCAGTCGGACAGGCAGGGGAGAGACCCAGTACTTC.

The V and J genes are TRBV21-1 and TRBJ1-5; the table's D gene call, TRBD1, was not cross checked with the DNA. TRBV21-1 constitutes a pseudogene. The CDR3 has 14 amino acids. Written as DNA, the CDR3 is TGTGCCAGCAGGGAGAAGACAGACCATCAGCCCCAGCATTTT. Amino acids: CASREKTDHQPQHF.

The chain employs TRBV4-3 and TRBJ2-6; D call uncertain. Trimming pared 1 base from V and 0 bases from J, leaving 10 bases between. The CDR3 loop spans 17 amino acids. CDR1 LGHNA and CDR2 YSLEER come from the germline V gene. The CDR3 region has the DNA TGCGCCAGCAGCCAAGGTGCAGAATACTCTGGGGCCAACGTCCTGACTTTC. Translating it yields CASSQGAEYSGANVLTF.

The chain links TRBV7-3 to TRBJ2-1; 11 bases match TRBD2. The V and J ends lost 5 bases and 3 bases, in that order; junction bases with no gene match: 6. The germline gives CDR1 SGHTA, CDR2 FQGTGA. The CDR3 spans 16 residues. The CDR3 nucleotides read TGTGCCAGCAGCCCGCCGGGACTAGCGGACTACAATGAGCAGTTCTTC. This translates into CASSPPGLADYNEQFF.

V and J are TRBV11-3 and TRBJ1-1, with D possibly being TRBD1 (5 bases). Per the germline V gene, CDR1 is SGHNT and CDR2 is YENEEA. The CDR3 is 13 residues long. V shed 3 bases and J shed 3 bases, with 8 bases lying between them. The CDR3, as DNA: TGTGCCAGCAGCTTCCGACAGTACACTGAAGCTTTCTTT. Amino acid sequence: CASSFRQYTEAFF.

CDR3 sequence (DNA): TGTGCCAGCAGCTTTGCCTACAGAGTCCATGGCTACACCTTC. Translated: CASSFAYRVHGYTF. This chain uses TRBV7-9 with TRBJ1-2, with D hard to call. This CDR3 region has 14 residues. V lost 3 bases, J lost 6 bases, and 14 bases lay in between. Germline V gives CDR1 SEHNR, CDR2 FQNEAQ (reference sequence).

This clone was counted a few times. V gene TRBV15 combines with J gene TRBJ1-2; D possibly corresponds to TRBD1 (5 bases). The germline V gene encodes CDR1 LNHNV and CDR2 YYDKDF (reference sequence). V was trimmed by 1 base and J by 4 bases, leaving 10 bases between them. This CDR3 contains 14 residues. CDR3 coding DNA: TGTGCCACCAGCAGAGGCCGGGGGAGCTATGGCTACACCTTC. The encoded protein is CATSRGRGSYGYTF.

This clone showed up just once. The J gene is TRBJ1-2, the V gene TRBV20-1, with no clear D. Trimming took off 2 bases at V and 6 bases at J, with 7 bases between the two ends. The length of the CDR3 is 11 residues. Germline V gene data show CDR1 as DFQATT and CDR2 as SNEGSKA (reference sequence). This chain's CDR3 is CSARTGNGYTF. DNA for the CDR3: TGCAGTGCTAGAACTGGTAATGGCTACACCTTC.

This chain links TRBV19 with TRBJ1-1; D unclear. The CDR3 contains 13 residues. Germline assignment: CDR1 LNHDA and CDR2 SQIVND (reference sequence). With 4 bases removed from V and 5 bases from J, the gap between germline ends came to 11 bases. The chain's CDR3 is CASSRREGTEAFF. The CDR3 region has the DNA TGTGCCAGTAGTAGGAGGGAGGGAACTGAAGCTTTCTTT.

The chain recombines TRBV5-1 with TRBJ1-4; D is unresolved. V dropped 1 base and J dropped 5 bases, with 21 bases sitting between them. From germline, CDR1 is SGHRS and CDR2 YFSETQ. The CDR3 runs to 18 residues. Written as DNA, the CDR3 is TGCGCCAGCAGCTTGTATATCCCCGGAGGTGTGGGGAATGAAAAACTGTTTTTT. This gives the protein CASSLYIPGGVGNEKLFF.

In its sample, this clone was seen a few times. This chain joins TRBV19 and TRBJ2-7; 8 nucleotides agree with TRBD1. The CDR3 totals 14 residues. Germline loops: CDR1 LNHDA, CDR2 SQIVND (reference sequence). V lost 2 bases to trimming and J lost 2 bases; unmatched junction nucleotides: 2. The CDR3 sequence: CASSIQGAPYEQYF. The CDR3 DNA sequence: TGTGCCAGTAGTATACAGGGGGCCCCCTACGAGCAGTACTTC.

The V gene is TRBV30, the J gene TRBJ1-4, with 9 bases aligning to TRBD1. Germline trimming cut 4 bases from V and 7 bases from J; bases unmatched to any gene: 7. Germline CDR1 GTSNPN, CDR2 SVGIG (reference sequence). The CDR3 extends over 14 amino acids. As DNA, the CDR3 is TGTGCCTGGAACCGGGACAGGGCGGGTGAAAAACTGTTTTTT. Residues: CAWNRDRAGEKLFF.

This clone was seen a single time. The chain recombines TRBV11-3 with TRBJ1-4; no reliable D call. The V and J ends lost 5 bases and 2 bases respectively, with 6 bases between them. In germline, CDR1 is SGHNT, CDR2 YENEEA. This CDR3 has 13 amino acids. CDR3 nucleotides: TGTGCCAGCAGCGTACAGACTAATGAAAAACTGTTTTTT. Protein sequence: CASSVQTNEKLFF.

The rearrangement uses TRBV9 and TRBJ2-5, with 9 bases fitting TRBD1. Germline values: CDR1 SGDLS, CDR2 YYNGEE. V lost 5 bases and J lost 2; bases outside the gene matches: 13. This CDR3 has 17 residues. This CDR3 reads CASSRQTGGILQETQYF. CDR3 nucleotide sequence: TGTGCCAGCAGTCGACAGACAGGGGGGATACTACAAGAGACCCAGTACTTC. The full variable domain, rest sourced from reference TRBV9 and TRBJ2-5, is DSGVTQTPKHLITATGQRVTLRCSPRSGDLSVYWYQQSLDQGLQFLIQYYNGEERAKGNILERFSAQQFPDLHSELNLSSLELGDSALYFCASSRQTGGILQETQYFGPGTRLLVL.

V is TRBV9 and J is TRBJ1-2; D remains ambiguous. Trimming removed 2 bases at V and 8 bases at J, with 10 bases between. The CDR3 loop spans 12 amino acids. Germline CDR1 SGDLS, CDR2 YYNGEE. CDR3 protein: CASSVQGEGYTF. CDR3 DNA: TGTGCCAGCAGCGTGCAAGGAGAGGGCTACACCTTC.

This sequence joins TRBV30 and TRBJ1-6; TRBD1 matches at 11 bases. CDR1 and CDR2 from the germline V gene are GTSNPN and SVGIG (reference sequence). CDR3 length equals 15 residues. V lost 2 bases, J lost 9 bases, and 6 bases stayed unmatched. The CDR3 sequence: CAWSLRDRGSSPLHF. CDR3 nucleotides: TGTGCCTGGAGTCTCCGGGACAGGGGGAGTTCACCCCTCCACTTT.

The chain has TRBV7-3 and TRBJ2-1, with a tentative D call TRBD2 (5 bases). The V end was cut by 2 bases, the J end by 8 bases, with 7 bases between. CDR1 and CDR2 (germline): SGHTA, FQGTGA. This CDR3 region has 12 residues. In DNA form, the CDR3 reads TGTGCCAGCAGCTTAGGACTTCATGAGCAGTTCTTC. It specifies CASSLGLHEQFF.

This clone was seen more than once but under ten times. This rearrangement joins TRBV6-5 to TRBJ1-1, with D uncertain. CDR1 and CDR2 from the germline V gene are MNHEY and SVGAGI. The CDR3 covers 13 residues. V gave up 8 bases and J gave up 4 bases, with 14 bases separating them. The CDR3 loop reads CASERQSGTEAFF. The DNA for the CDR3 is TGTGCCAGCGAACGACAAAGCGGCACTGAAGCTTTCTTT.

The chain employs TRBV6-2 or TRBV6-3 and TRBJ2-2; 15 positions agree with TRBD2. The CDR3 is 18 amino acids. From germline, CDR1 is MNHEY and CDR2 SVGEGT. V shed 6 bases, J shed 7 bases, and the junction held 12 bases outside the gene matches. The CDR3 DNA follows: TGTGCCAGCAGCCCCTCCGGACTAGCGGGAGGGCGGATCGGGGAGCTGTTTTTT. This encodes CASSPSGLAGGRIGELFF.

The rearrangement joins TRBV6-5 to TRBJ1-5; D is unclear. The germline V and J ends were trimmed by 4 bases and 1 base, with 5 bases remaining between them. This CDR3 region has 13 residues. Looked up from germline, CDR1 is MNHEY and CDR2 is SVGAGI. Here the CDR3 DNA reads TGTGCCAGCAGTTGGAGCAGCAATCAGCCCCAGCATTTT. Its translation is CASSWSSNQPQHF.

The chain carries TRBV30 and TRBJ1-5, with 7 bases aligning to TRBD1. This CDR3 contains 18 residues. Trimming cost V 0 bases and J 0 bases; bases outside gene matches: 11. CDR1 and CDR2 (germline): GTSNPN, SVGIG (reference sequence). The CDR3 is CAWSVPGGRLGSNQPQHF. The CDR3 DNA sequence: TGTGCCTGGAGTGTACCAGGGGGACGATTAGGTAGCAATCAGCCCCAGCATTTT.

The V call is TRBV28, the J call TRBJ1-6; TRBD1 agrees at 11 bases. Germline CDR1 is MDHEN and CDR2 is SYDVKM. V trimming: 0 bases; J trimming: 8 bases; junction bases outside the gene matches: 0. This CDR3 is 15 amino acids long. The CDR3 bases are TGTGCCAGCAGTTTATGGGACAGGGGGCATTCACCCCTCCACTTT. Translation gives CASSLWDRGHSPLHF.

The chain combines TRBV5-1 with TRBJ1-4, with TRBD1 as a possible D gene (5 bases). The CDR3 spans 14 residues. Germline-derived CDR1 and CDR2 are SGHRS and YFSETQ. Deletions cut 0 bases from V and 7 bases from J, with 10 bases between. CDR3 nucleotide sequence: TGCGCCAGCAGCTTGGCAGGGAAGGCTGAAAAACTGTTTTTT. Translation gives CASSLAGKAEKLFF.

For the CDR3, the DNA is TGTGCCAGCAGCTTAAGTCTAGCGGGAGGCTACGAGCAGTACTTC. As protein: CASSLSLAGGYEQYF. The V and J genes are TRBV7-3 and TRBJ2-7; TRBD2 matches 11 bases. The J segment lost 3 bases and the V segment lost 1 base, leaving 2 bases of the junction unmatched. This CDR3 is 15 amino acids long. Germline CDR1 SGHTA, CDR2 FQGTGA.

V is TRBV19 and J is TRBJ1-2; D is uncertain. V shed 3 bases and J shed 4 bases, with 9 bases lying between them. Germline V gives CDR1 LNHDA, CDR2 SQIVND (reference sequence). This CDR3 region has 13 residues. The CDR3 DNA reads as TGTGCCAGTAGTATTGAGAGGTTCTATGGCTACACCTTC. Translation gives CASSIERFYGYTF.